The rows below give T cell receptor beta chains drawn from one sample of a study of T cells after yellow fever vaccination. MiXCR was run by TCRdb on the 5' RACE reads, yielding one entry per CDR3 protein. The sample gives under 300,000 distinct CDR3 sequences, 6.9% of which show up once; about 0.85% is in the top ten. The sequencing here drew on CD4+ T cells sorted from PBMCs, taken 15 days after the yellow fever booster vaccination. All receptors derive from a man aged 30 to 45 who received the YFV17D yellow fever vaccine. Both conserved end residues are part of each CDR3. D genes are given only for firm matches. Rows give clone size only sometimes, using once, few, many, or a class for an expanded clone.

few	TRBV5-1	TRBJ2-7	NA	CASSLGKKGQYF	TGCGCCAGCAGCTTGGGAAAAAAGGGGCAGTACTTC
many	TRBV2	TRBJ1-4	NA	CASNRDGGEKLFF	TGTGCCAGCAACCGGGACGGGGGAGAAAAACTGTTTTTT
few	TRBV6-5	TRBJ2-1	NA	CASSSPTLLEQFF	TGTGCCAGCAGTTCCCCGACACTCCTTGAGCAGTTCTTC
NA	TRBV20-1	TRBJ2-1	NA	CSATPTGSYNEQFF	TGCAGTGCTACCCCTACCGGGTCCTACAATGAGCAGTTCTTC
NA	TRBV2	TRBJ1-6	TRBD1	CASSERGQGQSPLHF	TGTGCCAGCAGTGAAAGGGGACAGGGGCAGTCACCCCTCCACTTT
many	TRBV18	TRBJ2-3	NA	CASSPWIYSTDTQYF	TGTGCCAGCTCACCATGGATCTATAGCACAGATACGCAGTATTTT
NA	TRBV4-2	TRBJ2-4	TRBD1	CASSRPGQGVLAKNIQYF	TGTGCCAGCAGCCGGCCGGGACAGGGCGTATTAGCCAAAAACATTCAGTACTTC
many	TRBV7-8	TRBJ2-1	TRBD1	CASSSSRDSSYNEQFF	TGTGCCAGCAGCTCTTCCCGGGACAGTTCCTACAATGAGCAGTTCTTC
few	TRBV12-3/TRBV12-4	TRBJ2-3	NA	CASGMRAASTDTQYF	TGTGCCAGCGGCATGAGGGCGGCTAGCACAGATACGCAGTATTTT
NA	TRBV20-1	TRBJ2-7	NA	CSPRRESSYEQYF	TGCAGTCCTCGGAGGGAGAGCTCCTACGAGCAGTACTTC
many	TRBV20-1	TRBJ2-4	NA	CSAPESGLAKNIQYF	TGCAGTGCTCCTGAGAGCGGGTTAGCCAAAAACATTCAGTACTTC
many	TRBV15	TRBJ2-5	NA	CATSRGGAADQETQYF	TGTGCCACCAGCAGAGGTGGGGCAGCCGACCAAGAGACCCAGTACTTC
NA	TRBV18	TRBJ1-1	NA	CASSPMMGNTEAFF	TGTGCCAGCTCACCGATGATGGGGAACACTGAAGCTTTCTTT
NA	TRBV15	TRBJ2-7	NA	CATSRGATYEQYF	TGTGCCACCAGCAGAGGGGCGACCTACGAGCAGTACTTC
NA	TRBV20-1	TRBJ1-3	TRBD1	CSAKRTGFGNTIYF	TGCAGTGCTAAAAGGACAGGGTTCGGAAACACCATATATTTT
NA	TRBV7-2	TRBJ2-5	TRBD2	CASSASGGETQYF	TGTGCCAGCAGCGCCAGCGGGGGGGAGACCCAGTACTTC
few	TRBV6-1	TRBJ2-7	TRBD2	CASRPGLAYEQYF	TGTGCCAGCAGACCGGGACTAGCTTACGAGCAGTACTTC
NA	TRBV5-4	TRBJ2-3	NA	CASSLGTKGTDTQYF	TGTGCCAGCAGCTTGGGTACCAAGGGCACAGATACGCAGTATTTT
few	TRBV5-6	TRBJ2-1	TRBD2	CASIAWAGGPSKWSYNEQFF	TGTGCCAGCATAGCCTGGGCGGGAGGGCCCTCAAAGTGGTCCTACAATGAGCAGTTCTTC
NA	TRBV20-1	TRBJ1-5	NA	CSAREGGGNQPQHF	TGCAGTGCTAGAGAGGGGGGGGGGAATCAGCCCCAGCATTTT
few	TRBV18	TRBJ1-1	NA	CASSPPALNTEAFF	TGTGCCAGCTCACCCCCCGCCCTGAACACTGAAGCTTTCTTT
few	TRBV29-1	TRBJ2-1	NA	CSVGLLRGGEQFF	TGCAGCGTTGGACTTCTTAGGGGGGGTGAGCAGTTCTTC
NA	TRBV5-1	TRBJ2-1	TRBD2	CASSPRLAGINNEQFF	TGCGCCAGCAGTCCTAGACTAGCGGGGATCAACAATGAGCAGTTCTTC
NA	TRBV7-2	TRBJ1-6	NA	CASSLINSPLHF	TGTGCCAGCAGCTTAATCAATTCACCCCTCCACTTT
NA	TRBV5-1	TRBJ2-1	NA	CASSLGPTGQFF	TGCGCCAGCAGCTTGGGGCCCACCGGGCAGTTCTTC
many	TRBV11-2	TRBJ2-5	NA	CASSFGVRETQYF	TGTGCCAGCAGCTTTGGGGTGAGAGAGACCCAGTACTTC
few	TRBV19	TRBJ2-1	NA	CASTPWRGSYNEQFF	TGTGCCAGTACCCCCTGGAGGGGGTCCTACAATGAGCAGTTCTTC
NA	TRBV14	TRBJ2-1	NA	CASSQVSGSEQFF	TGTGCCAGCAGCCAAGTTAGCGGCTCTGAGCAGTTCTTC
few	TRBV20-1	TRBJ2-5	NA	CSASFREQETQYF	TGCAGTGCTAGTTTCAGGGAACAAGAGACCCAGTACTTC
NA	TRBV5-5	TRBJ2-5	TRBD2	CASSLEVAGPQETQYF	TGTGCCAGCAGCTTGGAGGTAGCGGGTCCCCAAGAGACCCAGTACTTC
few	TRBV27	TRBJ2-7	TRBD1	CASTRSGTGKNEQYF	TGTGCCAGCACTAGATCCGGGACAGGGAAGAACGAGCAGTACTTC
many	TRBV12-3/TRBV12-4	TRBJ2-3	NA	CASSLQGTSTDTQYF	TGTGCCAGCAGCCTCCAGGGTACCAGCACAGATACGCAGTATTTT
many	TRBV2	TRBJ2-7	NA	CASSPAGSRQAYEQYF	TGTGCCAGCAGTCCCGCCGGGTCGCGCCAAGCGTACGAGCAGTACTTC
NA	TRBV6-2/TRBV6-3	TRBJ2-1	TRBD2	CASMNGRNHEQFF	TGTGCCAGCATGAACGGGAGGAACCATGAGCAGTTCTTC
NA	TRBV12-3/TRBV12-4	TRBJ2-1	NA	CATSGDLSSYNEQFF	TGTGCCACCTCCGGAGACCTAAGCTCCTACAATGAGCAGTTCTTC
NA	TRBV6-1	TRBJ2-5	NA	CASSRILMTAGLQETQYF	TGTGCCAGCAGTCGAATCCTTATGACAGCGGGCCTACAAGAGACCCAGTACTTC
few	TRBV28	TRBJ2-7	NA	CASSLFNRGEQYF	TGTGCCAGCAGTTTATTCAATCGGGGGGAGCAGTACTTC
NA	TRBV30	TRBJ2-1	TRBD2	CAWSRGAGGTNEQFF	TGTGCCTGGAGTCGAGGAGCGGGAGGTACAAATGAGCAGTTCTTC
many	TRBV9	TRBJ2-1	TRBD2	CASSETSDEQFF	TGTGCCAGCAGCGAAACTAGCGATGAGCAGTTCTTC
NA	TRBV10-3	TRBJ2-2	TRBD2	CAIGREAGELFF	TGTGCCATCGGACGGGAGGCCGGGGAGCTGTTTTTT
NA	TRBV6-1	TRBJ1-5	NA	CASRGQGNNQPQHF	TGTGCCAGCAGGGGGCAGGGTAACAATCAGCCCCAGCATTTT
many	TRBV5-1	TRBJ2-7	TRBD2	CASSLDHKRETNEQYF	TGCGCCAGCAGCTTGGACCATAAGCGGGAGACAAACGAGCAGTACTTC
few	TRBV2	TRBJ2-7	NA	CACSALSGPLPSTPYEQYF	TGTGCCTGCAGTGCCCTTTCGGGACCCCTACCGTCTACTCCCTACGAGCAGTACTTC
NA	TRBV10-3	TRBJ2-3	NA	CAISESSLTDTQYF	TGTGCCATCAGTGAAAGTAGCCTCACAGATACGCAGTATTTT
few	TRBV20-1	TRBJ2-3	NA	CSARAPGSYGTDTQYF	TGCAGTGCTAGAGCTCCCGGGAGCTATGGCACAGATACGCAGTATTTT
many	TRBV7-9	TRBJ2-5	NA	CASSSTQTQETQYF	TGTGCCAGCAGCTCTACTCAGACCCAAGAGACCCAGTACTTC
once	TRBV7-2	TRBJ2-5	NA	CASSNPIETQYF	TGTGCCAGCAGCAACCCCATAGAGACCCAGTACTTC
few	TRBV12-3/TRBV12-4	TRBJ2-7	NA	CASTAGEPPYEQYF	TGTGCCAGCACCGCTGGGGAACCCCCCTACGAGCAGTACTTC
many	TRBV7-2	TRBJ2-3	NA	CASSLVRGNTDTQYF	TGTGCCAGCAGCTTAGTTCGCGGAAACACAGATACGCAGTATTTT
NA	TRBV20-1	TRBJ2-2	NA	CSASGPNTGELFF	TGCAGTGCTAGTGGACCGAACACCGGGGAGCTGTTTTTT
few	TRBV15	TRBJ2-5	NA	CATSRDSSRQETQYF	TGTGCCACCAGCAGAGATTCGTCAAGACAAGAGACCCAGTACTTC
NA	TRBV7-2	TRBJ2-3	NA	CASSPPGRGIDTQYF	TGTGCCAGCAGCCCCCCGGGCAGGGGTATAGATACGCAGTATTTT
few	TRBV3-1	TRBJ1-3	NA	CASSQDLDRHSGNTIYF	TGTGCCAGCAGCCAAGATCTGGACAGACACTCTGGAAACACCATATATTTT
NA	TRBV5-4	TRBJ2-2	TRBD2	CASSLAGAKTGELFF	TGTGCCAGCAGCTTAGCGGGAGCGAAAACCGGGGAGCTGTTTTTT